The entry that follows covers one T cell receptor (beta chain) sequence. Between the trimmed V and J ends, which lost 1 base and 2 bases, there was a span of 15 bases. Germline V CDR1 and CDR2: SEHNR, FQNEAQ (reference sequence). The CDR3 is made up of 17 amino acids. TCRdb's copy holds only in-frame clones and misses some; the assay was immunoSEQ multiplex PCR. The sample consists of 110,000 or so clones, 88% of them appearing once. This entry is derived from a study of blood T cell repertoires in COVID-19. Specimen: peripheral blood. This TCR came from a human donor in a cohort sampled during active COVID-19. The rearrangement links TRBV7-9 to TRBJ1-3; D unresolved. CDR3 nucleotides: TGTGCCAGCAGCTTAGTCTTTAGTGGTTTCCCTGGAAACACCATATATTTT. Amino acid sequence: CASSLVFSGFPGNTIYF.